One sample yielded the 28 T cell receptor beta chains listed below, sequenced in a study of molecular identifiers for immune sequencing clone quantification. TCRdb passed the PCR reads through MiXCR, listing each CDR3 protein once. Among 60,000 to 70,000 distinct CDR3 sequences listed, roughly 17% were seen once. The sequenced sample consisted of naive CD8+ T cells from blood, with Jurkat cell RNA spiked in. The subset here: FACS-sorted CD8+CD4-CCR7+CD45RA+ naive T cells. Receptor source: a human donor in good health. Some libraries in this study had Jurkat cell RNA spiked in.

This clonotype has a count of ten or more. The rearrangement links TRBV7-8 to TRBJ2-3; possible D gene TRBD2, 5 bases. Germline CDR1 reads SGHVS; CDR2 reads FQNEAQ. V was pared by 2 bases and J by 3 bases, with 15 bases between. The CDR3 has 16 residues. CDR3 bases: TGTGCCAGCAGCTTATTTGGAGGAGTCGGGACAGATACGCAGTATTTT. It yields the protein CASSLFGGVGTDTQYF. Together with reference TRBV7-8 and TRBJ2-3, the CDR3 gives the full variable domain: GAGVSQSPRYKVAKRGQDVALRCDPISGHVSLFWYQQALGQGPEFLTYFQNEAQLDKSGLPSDRFFAERPEGSVSTLKIQRTQQEDSAVYLCASSLFGGVGTDTQYFGPGTRLTVL.

Ten or more counts support this clonotype. The chain combines TRBV29-1 with TRBJ2-7; 9 positions match TRBD1. The CDR3 consists of 13 residues. Germline assignment: CDR1 SQVTM and CDR2 ANQGSEA. V lost 6 bases to trimming and J lost 1 base; unmatched junction nucleotides: 4. The CDR3 sequence is CSVWTGESYEQYF. The CDR3 region has the DNA TGCAGCGTCTGGACAGGGGAATCCTACGAGCAGTACTTC.

Many counts were recorded for this clonotype. The chain combines TRBV6-6 with TRBJ2-3, with 12 nucleotides matching TRBD2. There are 16 residues in the CDR3. After removal of 2 bases from V and 4 bases from J, the junction contained 4 bases not matched to a gene. The germline V gene encodes CDR1 MNHNY and CDR2 SVGAGI (reference sequence). In nucleotides, the CDR3 is TGTGCCAGCAGTTACCAGACTAGCGGGAGTGCAGATACGCAGTATTTT. It translates to CASSYQTSGSADTQYF.

This clonotype was seen ten or more times. The CDR3 reads CASSGGSGGVFGYTF. The CDR3 nucleotides read TGTGCCAGCAGCGGTGGTTCAGGGGGCGTATTCGGCTACACCTTC. The chain uses TRBV9 and TRBJ1-2, with 8 bases lining up with TRBD1. The ends lost 3 bases at V and 8 bases at J; junction bases unmatched: 12. CDR3 length: 15 residues. Germline V CDR1 and CDR2: SGDLS, YYNGEE.

V is TRBV30 and J is TRBJ2-1; no definite D call. The CDR3 sequence is 13 residues long. V was pared by 0 bases and J by 3 bases, with 6 bases between. CDR1 is GTSNPN and CDR2 is SVGIG in the germline V gene (reference sequence). The CDR3 protein is CAWSVSGYNEQFF. CDR3 sequence (DNA): TGTGCCTGGAGTGTTTCGGGCTACAATGAGCAGTTCTTC.

This clonotype was recorded at least ten times. The chain has TRBV28 and TRBJ1-6; D may be TRBD1 (6 bases). V dropped 6 bases and J dropped 4 bases, with 10 bases sitting between them. The germline gives CDR1 MDHEN, CDR2 SYDVKM. The CDR3 runs 14 residues. The CDR3 sequence: CASRLTGYNSPLHF. CDR3 coding DNA: TGTGCCAGCAGACTTACAGGGTATAATTCACCCCTCCACTTT. The variable domain in full, completed from reference TRBV28 and TRBJ1-6, reads DVKVTQSSRYLVKRTGEKVFLECVQDMDHENMFWYRQDPGLGLRLIYFSYDVKMKEKGDIPEGYSVSREKKERFSLILESASTNQTSMYLCASRLTGYNSPLHFGNGTRLTVT.

This clonotype was recorded many times. The chain combines TRBV29-1 with TRBJ2-1; 14 positions match TRBD2. The germline V gene has CDR1 SQVTM and CDR2 ANQGSEA. The trim removed 4 bases at V and 8 bases at J, leaving 10 bases unmatched. The CDR3 is 16 residues long. The CDR3 protein is CSVAALTSGRVDEQFF. As DNA, the CDR3 is TGCAGCGTTGCCGCATTGACTAGCGGGAGGGTCGATGAGCAGTTCTTC.

This clonotype was found many times. This sequence joins TRBV19 and TRBJ2-7, with 9 bases identical to TRBD1. Germline trimming cut 5 bases from V and 2 bases from J; bases unmatched to any gene: 4. The germline V gene has CDR1 LNHDA and CDR2 SQIVND (reference sequence). This CDR3 has 14 amino acids. This chain's CDR3 is CASSPGTGTYEQYF. For the CDR3, the DNA is TGTGCCAGTAGTCCGGGGACAGGGACCTACGAGCAGTACTTC.

Only a few counts were recorded for this clonotype. One base away lies a much larger clone, so this may be a sequencing read error. This chain links TRBV28 with TRBJ2-2; possibly TRBD2 for D (6 bases). In germline, CDR1 is MDHEN, CDR2 SYDVKM. CDR3 length: 14 residues. CDR3 DNA: TGTGCCAGCAGTTTAGGAGGGGAAGCCGGGGAGCTGTGTTTT. This codes for CASSLGGEAGELCF.

This rearrangement joins TRBV5-6 to TRBJ2-4; D possibly corresponds to TRBD2 (6 bases). Germline CDR1 SGHDT, CDR2 YYEEEE. The V gene lost 4 bases and the J gene lost 0 bases, with 14 bases spanning the gap. The CDR3 sequence is 16 residues long. For the CDR3, the DNA is TGTGCCAGCAGCCACCGGGAGCAGCTAGCCAAAAACATTCAGTACTTC. Amino acids: CASSHREQLAKNIQYF.

Turning to this clonotype: A much larger clone lies one base from this, so it may be a read error. The conserved closing phenylalanine or tryptophan is absent in this CDR3, likely reflecting a read error. V and J are TRBV13 and TRBJ2-3; the D is unclear. V shed 2 bases and J shed 2 bases, with 14 bases lying between them. CDR1 is PRHDT and CDR2 is FYEKMQ in the germline V gene (reference sequence). This CDR3 spans 16 amino acids. CDR3 loop: CASSLPELTPTDTQYL. The CDR3, as DNA: TGTGCCAGCAGCTTACCTGAGTTGACCCCCACAGATACGCAGTATCTT.

This clonotype appeared many times. The chain carries TRBV27 and TRBJ2-7; D unresolved. V lost 3 bases and J lost 7, with 16 bases in between. The CDR3 covers 14 residues. Germline values: CDR1 MNHEY, CDR2 SMNVEV (reference sequence). The DNA for the CDR3 is TGTGCCAGCAGTTTTTCTGGACCGCTTCGGGAGCAGTACTTC. Translation: CASSFSGPLREQYF.

Ten or more counts support this clonotype. The V and J genes are TRBV12-3 or TRBV12-4 and TRBJ2-5; D is unresolved. This CDR3 comprises 14 residues. The V end was cut by 7 bases, the J end by 4 bases, with 16 bases between. CDR3 bases: TGTGCCAGCACCAAAATTAGTGTTGCAGAGACCCAGTACTTC. Translation gives CASTKISVAETQYF.

In this sample, this clonotype turned up many times. This chain joins TRBV19 and TRBJ2-5; D not certain. Germline V gene sequence: CDR1 LNHDA, CDR2 SQIVND (reference sequence). V lost 3 bases to trimming and J lost 7 bases, with 9 bases between them. The CDR3 has 12 residues. The CDR3 sequence: CASSMPPGTQYF. CDR3 DNA sequence: TGTGCCAGTAGTATGCCTCCGGGGACCCAGTACTTC.

This clonotype was detected ten times or more. The rearrangement links TRBV4-1 to TRBJ2-7; D may match TRBD1 or TRBD2 (7 bases each). Germline CDR1 reads MGHRA; CDR2 reads YSYEKL. V lost 1 base to trimming and J lost 5 bases, with 15 bases between them. CDR3 length: 15 residues. CDR3 residues: CASSQGDREGDEQYF. The DNA for the CDR3 is TGCGCCAGCAGCCAAGGCGACAGGGAGGGAGACGAGCAGTACTTC.

This clonotype has at least ten counts. The chain couples TRBV20-1 to TRBJ2-5; TRBD2 agrees at 7 bases. V was clipped by 3 bases and J by 2 bases; unmatched bases: 6. This CDR3 comprises 14 residues. Germline V gene sequence: CDR1 DFQATT, CDR2 SNEGSKA (reference sequence). CDR3 nucleotide sequence: TGCAGTGCTAGTTCCGCGGGAGTTCAAGAGACCCAGTACTTC. It translates to CSASSAGVQETQYF.

This clonotype was seen ten or more times. V gene TRBV2 combines with J gene TRBJ2-3, with 8 nucleotides matching TRBD1. This CDR3 region has 14 residues. CDR1 is SNHLY, CDR2 FYNNEI, per germline. V lost 8 bases and J lost 2; bases outside the gene matches: 6. The CDR3 nucleotides are TGTGCCAGCGCAGGGACAGGCTCCACAGATACGCAGTATTTT. Its translation is CASAGTGSTDTQYF.

Notes on this clonotype: One base away lies a much larger clone, so this may be a sequencing read error. The V call is TRBV7-6, the J call TRBJ2-7; possibly TRBD1 for D (5 bases). Per the germline V gene, CDR1 is SGHVS and CDR2 is FNYEAQ. The CDR3 consists of 13 residues. In DNA form, the CDR3 reads TGTGCCAGCAGCTTCGGTGGGGCCTACGAGCGGTACTTC. Amino acid sequence: CASSFGGAYERYF.

This clonotype appeared many times. The J gene is TRBJ2-2, the V gene TRBV11-2; 13 bases are shared with TRBD2. V was pared by 5 bases and J by 5 bases, with 8 bases of the junction left unmatched. Germline loops: CDR1 SGHAT, CDR2 FQNNGV. The CDR3 extends over 17 amino acids. The chain's CDR3 is CASSLRTSGSGTGELFF. The CDR3, as DNA: TGTGCCAGCAGCCTCAGGACTAGCGGGAGTGGGACCGGGGAGCTGTTTTTT.

Only a few counts were recorded for this clonotype. A much larger clone lies one base from this, so it may be a read error. The chain combines TRBV7-9 with TRBJ2-2, with D tentatively TRBD2 (6 bases). CDR1 and CDR2 from the germline V gene are SEHNR and FQNEAQ (reference sequence). V was cut by 4 bases and J by 9 bases, with 21 bases left in between. The CDR3 loop spans 16 amino acids. This chain's CDR3 is CASSSELTGVFWELFF. CDR3 nucleotides: TGTGCCAGCAGCTCCGAACTAACGGGAGTTTTCTGGGAGCTGTTTTTT.

This clonotype was recorded many times. The chain combines TRBV7-9 with TRBJ2-7; 11 bases line up with TRBD2. V lost 3 bases and J lost 5; bases outside the gene matches: 9. Germline V gives CDR1 SEHNR, CDR2 FQNEAQ (reference sequence). This CDR3 contains 16 residues. The CDR3 DNA reads TGTGCCAGCAGCTTCGTGACTAGCGGGATTAGCCACGAGCAGTACTTC. It is translated as CASSFVTSGISHEQYF. Together with reference TRBV7-9 and TRBJ2-7, the CDR3 gives the full variable domain: DTGVSQNPRHKITKRGQNVTFRCDPISEHNRLYWYRQTLGQGPEFLTYFQNEAQLEKSRLLSDRFSAERPKGSFSTLEIQRTEQGDSAMYLCASSFVTSGISHEQYFGPGTRLTVT.

In this sample, this clonotype turned up many times. The chain joins TRBV29-1 to TRBJ2-7; a possible D gene is TRBD2 (5 bases). Germline-derived CDR1 and CDR2 are SQVTM and ANQGSEA. There are 11 residues in the CDR3. V was trimmed by 4 bases and J by 6 bases, leaving 10 bases between them. CDR3 DNA: TGCAGCGTTGCTGGCGAGGGCGAGCAGTACTTC. Residues: CSVAGEGEQYF.

This clonotype was observed many times. The chain couples TRBV7-9 to TRBJ2-7; D perhaps matches TRBD1 (5 bases). The CDR3 contains 13 residues. Germline V CDR1 and CDR2: SEHNR, FQNEAQ (reference sequence). V was pared by 4 bases and J by 1 base, with 8 bases between. This chain's CDR3 is CASSSQVSYEQYF. In DNA form, the CDR3 reads TGTGCCAGCAGCTCACAGGTTTCCTACGAGCAGTACTTC.

The chain recombines TRBV19 with TRBJ2-7; D may be TRBD2 (5 bases). The CDR3 runs to 14 residues. The germline V gene has CDR1 LNHDA and CDR2 SQIVND (reference sequence). V was pared by 4 bases and J by 4 bases, with 14 bases between. CDR3 in DNA: TGTGCCAGTAGTAATCTGCGGGCTGATTACGAGCAGTACTTC. Its translation: CASSNLRADYEQYF.

This clonotype occurred a few times. This clone may be a read error of a much larger clone one base away. The chain employs TRBV7-9 and TRBJ2-7; D unclear. Between the trimmed V and J ends, which lost 11 bases and 6 bases, there was a span of 17 bases. The CDR3 covers 12 residues. Germline assignment: CDR1 SEHNR and CDR2 FQNEAQ (reference sequence). The CDR3 protein is CAGGHVPGEQYF. CDR3 DNA: TGTGCCGGCGGTCATGTGCCAGGCGAGCAGTACTTC.

This clonotype came up many times. DNA for the CDR3: TGTGCCAGCAGTCAACCGGGACAGGGGGCGTACGAGCAGTACTTC. Its protein product is CASSQPGQGAYEQYF. The chain couples TRBV6-2 or TRBV6-3 to TRBJ2-7; 12 bases align to TRBD1. This CDR3 has 15 residues. Germline-derived CDR1 and CDR2 are MNHEY and SVGEGT. Germline trimming cut 5 bases from V and 4 bases from J; bases unmatched to any gene: 6.

The chain recombines TRBV9 with TRBJ2-1; 7 nucleotides line up with TRBD2. Losses at the gene ends were 3 bases for V and 12 bases for J; bases not matched to a gene: 12. Germline lookup yields CDR1 SGDLS and CDR2 YYNGEE. The CDR3 runs to 14 residues. Written as DNA, the CDR3 is TGTGCCAGCAGCGCCCAAGGGCTGGGAGGGGCGCAGTTCTTC. This sequence encodes CASSAQGLGGAQFF.

This clonotype was detected ten times or more. The J gene is TRBJ2-5, the V gene TRBV10-3, with D perhaps given as TRBD1 or TRBD2 (5 bases each). CDR3 length: 16 amino acids. V lost 0 bases and J 3 bases, leaving 14 bases between the germline ends. Germline values: CDR1 ENHRY, CDR2 SYGVKD. The CDR3 nucleotides are TGTGCCATCAGTGAGTCGAGGGGAACGGTCGAAGAGACCCAGTACTTC. Protein sequence: CAISESRGTVEETQYF.